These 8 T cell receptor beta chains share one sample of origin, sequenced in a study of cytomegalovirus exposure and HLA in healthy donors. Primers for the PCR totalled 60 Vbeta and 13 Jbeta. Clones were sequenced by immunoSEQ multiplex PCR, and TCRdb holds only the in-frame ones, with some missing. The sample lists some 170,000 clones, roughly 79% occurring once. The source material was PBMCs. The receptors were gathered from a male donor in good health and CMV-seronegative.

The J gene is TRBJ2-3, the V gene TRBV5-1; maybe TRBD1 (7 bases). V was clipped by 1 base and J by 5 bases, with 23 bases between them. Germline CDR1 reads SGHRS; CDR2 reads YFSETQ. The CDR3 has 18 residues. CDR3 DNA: TGCGCCAGCAGCTTGCGGGGGCGGACAGGCTTCACTTTAGATACGCAGTATTTT. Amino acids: CASSLRGRTGFTLDTQYF.

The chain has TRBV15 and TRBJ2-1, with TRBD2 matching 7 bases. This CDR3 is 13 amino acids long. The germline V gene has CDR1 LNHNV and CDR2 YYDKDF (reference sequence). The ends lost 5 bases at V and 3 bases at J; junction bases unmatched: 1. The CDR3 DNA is TGTGCCACCAGCGCGGGGGTCTACAATGAGCAGTTCTTC. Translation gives CATSAGVYNEQFF.

The CDR3 region is CSARPGLHYNEQFF. Written as DNA, the CDR3 is TGCAGCGCACGCCCGGGACTCCACTACAATGAGCAGTTCTTC. The rearrangement joins TRBV29-1 to TRBJ2-1; weak D call: TRBD2 (6 bases). Trimming stripped 7 bases from V and 3 bases from J, with 16 bases between. CDR3 length: 14 residues. Germline V gene data show CDR1 as SQVTM and CDR2 as ANQGSEA.

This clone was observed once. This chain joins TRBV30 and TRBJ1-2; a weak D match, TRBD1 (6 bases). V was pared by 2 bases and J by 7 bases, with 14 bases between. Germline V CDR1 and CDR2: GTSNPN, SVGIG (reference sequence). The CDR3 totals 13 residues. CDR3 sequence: CAWSPRGGAGYTF. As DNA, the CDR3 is TGTGCCTGGAGTCCTCGGGGGGGCGCTGGCTACACCTTC.

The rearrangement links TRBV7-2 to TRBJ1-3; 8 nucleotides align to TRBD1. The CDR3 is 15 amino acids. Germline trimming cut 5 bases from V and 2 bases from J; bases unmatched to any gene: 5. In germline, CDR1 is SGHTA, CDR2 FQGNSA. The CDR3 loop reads CASSVQGAPGNTIYF. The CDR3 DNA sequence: TGTGCCAGCAGCGTGCAGGGGGCGCCTGGAAACACCATATATTTT.

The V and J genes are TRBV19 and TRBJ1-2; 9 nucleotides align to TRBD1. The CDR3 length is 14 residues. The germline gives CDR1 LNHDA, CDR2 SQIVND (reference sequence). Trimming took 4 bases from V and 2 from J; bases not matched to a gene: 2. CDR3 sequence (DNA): TGTGCCAGTAGTAGGGGACAGGGAAACTATGGCTACACCTTC. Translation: CASSRGQGNYGYTF.

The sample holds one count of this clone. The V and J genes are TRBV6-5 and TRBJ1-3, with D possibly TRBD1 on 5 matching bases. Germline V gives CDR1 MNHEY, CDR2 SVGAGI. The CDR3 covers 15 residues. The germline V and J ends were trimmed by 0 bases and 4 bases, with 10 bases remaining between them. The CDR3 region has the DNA TGTGCCAGCAGTTACTCAGGGGCAGGAGGAAACACCATATATTTT. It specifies CASSYSGAGGNTIYF.

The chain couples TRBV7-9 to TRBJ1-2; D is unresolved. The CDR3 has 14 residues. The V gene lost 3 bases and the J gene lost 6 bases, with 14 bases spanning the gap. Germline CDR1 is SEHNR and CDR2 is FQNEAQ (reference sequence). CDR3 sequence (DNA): TGTGCCAGCAGCTTCGGTGGGGAGTGGGATGGCTACACCTTC. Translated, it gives CASSFGGEWDGYTF.